This T cell receptor beta chain comes out of a study of blood T cell repertoires in COVID-19. Looking at the study overall: The samples span acute and convalescent COVID-19 from the United States, Italy and Spain. The analysed material was cDNA or gDNA that came from T cells, B-cell-depleted T cells, or PBMCs.

Assay used: immunoSEQ multiplex PCR; TCRdb lists only in-frame clones, some missing. This sample has roughly 230,000 clones, with around 84% found just once. Germline V gives CDR1 SSHAT, CDR2 FNYEAQ (reference sequence). The CDR3 loop spans 12 amino acids. Sequencing was performed on peripheral blood. The chain has TRBV7-7 and TRBJ1-2; D is possibly TRBD1 (6 bases). The clonotype originates from a woman aged 80 or older with COVID-19, enrolled during active disease. CDR3 bases: TGTGCTTACCCATTTACCGGGACAATGGACACCTTC. It encodes CAYPFTGTMDTF.